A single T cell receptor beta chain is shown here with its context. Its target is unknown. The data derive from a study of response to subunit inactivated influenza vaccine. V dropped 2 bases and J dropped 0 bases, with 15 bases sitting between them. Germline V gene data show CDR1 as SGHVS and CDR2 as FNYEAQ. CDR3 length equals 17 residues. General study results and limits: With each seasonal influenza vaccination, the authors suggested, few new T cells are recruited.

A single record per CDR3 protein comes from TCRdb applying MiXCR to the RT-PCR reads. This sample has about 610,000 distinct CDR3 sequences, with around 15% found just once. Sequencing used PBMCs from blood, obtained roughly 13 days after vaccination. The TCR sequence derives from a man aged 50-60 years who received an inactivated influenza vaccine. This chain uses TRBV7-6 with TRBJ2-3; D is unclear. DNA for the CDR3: TGTGCCAGCAGCTTAAGGCCCCGACTCAGCAGCACAGATACGCAGTATTTT. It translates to CASSLRPRLSSTDTQYF.